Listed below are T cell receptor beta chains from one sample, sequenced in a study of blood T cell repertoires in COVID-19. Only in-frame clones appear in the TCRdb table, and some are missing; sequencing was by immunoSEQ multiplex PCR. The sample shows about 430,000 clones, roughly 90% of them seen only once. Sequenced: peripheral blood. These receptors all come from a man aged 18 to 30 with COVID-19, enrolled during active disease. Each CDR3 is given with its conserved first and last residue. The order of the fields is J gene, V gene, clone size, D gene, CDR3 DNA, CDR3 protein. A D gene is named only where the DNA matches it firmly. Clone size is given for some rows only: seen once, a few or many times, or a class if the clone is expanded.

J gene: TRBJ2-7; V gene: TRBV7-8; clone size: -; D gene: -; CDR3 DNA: TGTGCCAGCAGCTTAGTAGCGACCAGCCGGGAGCAGTACTTC; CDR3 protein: CASSLVATSREQYF
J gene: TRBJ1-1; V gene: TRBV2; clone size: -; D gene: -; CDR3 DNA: TGTGCCAGCAGTTCACAGGGCATGAACACTGAAGCTTTCTTT; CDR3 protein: CASSSQGMNTEAFF
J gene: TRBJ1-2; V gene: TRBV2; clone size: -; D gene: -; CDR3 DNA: TGTGCCAGCAGTCCCGGGACAAACTATGGCTACACCTTC; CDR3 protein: CASSPGTNYGYTF
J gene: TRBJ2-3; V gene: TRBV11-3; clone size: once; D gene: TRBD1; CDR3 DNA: TGTGCCAGCAGCCCGGGACAGGGGGTCCCAGATACGCAGTATTTT; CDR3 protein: CASSPGQGVPDTQYF
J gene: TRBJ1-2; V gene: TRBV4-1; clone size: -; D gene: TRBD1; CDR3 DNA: TGCGCCAGCAGCCAAGATGGGGCAGGGGGGTACTATGGCTACACCTTC; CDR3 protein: CASSQDGAGGYYGYTF
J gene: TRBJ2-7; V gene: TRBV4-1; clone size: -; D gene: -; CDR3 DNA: TGCGCCAGCAGCCATAGGACGGGCAGCGGGTACGAGCAGTACTTC; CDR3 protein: CASSHRTGSGYEQYF
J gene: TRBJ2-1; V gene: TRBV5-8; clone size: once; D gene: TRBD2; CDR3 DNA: TGTGCCAGCAGCTTTTTTGGGGGGGCCTACAATGAGCAGTTCTTC; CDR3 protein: CASSFFGGAYNEQFF
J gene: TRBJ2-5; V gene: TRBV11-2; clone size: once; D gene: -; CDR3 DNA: TGTGCCAGCAGCCTCTCCGGGGGGCCCCAAGAGACCCAGTACTTC; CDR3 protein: CASSLSGGPQETQYF
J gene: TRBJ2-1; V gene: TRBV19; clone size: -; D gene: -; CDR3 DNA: TGTGCCAGTAGCCAGGGGGGCCACTCCTACAATGAGCAGTTCTTC; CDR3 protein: CASSQGGHSYNEQFF
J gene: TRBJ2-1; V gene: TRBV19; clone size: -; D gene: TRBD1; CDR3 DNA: TGTGCCAGTGGACAGGGGGGAAATGAGCAGTTCTTC; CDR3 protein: CASGQGGNEQFF
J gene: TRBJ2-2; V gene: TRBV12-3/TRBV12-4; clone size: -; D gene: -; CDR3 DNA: TGTGCCAGCAGTTTAGTACCCCGGGGGGAGCTGTTTTTT; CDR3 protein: CASSLVPRGELFF
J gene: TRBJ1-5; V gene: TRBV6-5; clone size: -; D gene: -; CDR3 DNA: TGTGCCAGTTCTACACGGGAGCCCCAGCATTTT; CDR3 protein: CASSTREPQHF
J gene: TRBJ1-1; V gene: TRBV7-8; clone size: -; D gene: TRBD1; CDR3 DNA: TGTGCCAGCAGGGGGACAGGGACTTTTTCTATCGCTGAAGCTTTCTTT; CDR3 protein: CASRGTGTFSIAEAFF
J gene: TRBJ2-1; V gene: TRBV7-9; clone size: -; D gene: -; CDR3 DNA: TGTGCCAGCAGCTCAGGAGGGGCCTTTAGGGGAATTGGGAAGTTCTTC; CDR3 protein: CASSSGGAFRGIGKFF
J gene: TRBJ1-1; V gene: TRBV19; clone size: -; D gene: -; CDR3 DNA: TGTGCCAGTAAGCTCCCCATGAACACTGAAGCTTTCTTT; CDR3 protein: CASKLPMNTEAFF
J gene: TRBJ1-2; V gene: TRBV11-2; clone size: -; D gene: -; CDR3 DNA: TGTGCCAGCAGCTTAGCGTGGGACTTTTATGGCTACACCTTC; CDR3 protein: CASSLAWDFYGYTF
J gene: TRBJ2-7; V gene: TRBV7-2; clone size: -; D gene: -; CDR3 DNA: TGTGCCAGCAGCTTAGAGATGCCCGGGGACGAGCAGTACTTC; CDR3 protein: CASSLEMPGDEQYF
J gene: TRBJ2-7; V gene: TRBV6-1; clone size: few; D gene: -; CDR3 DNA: TGTGCCAGCAGTGAATGGGGGACTCCCTACGAGCAGTACTTC; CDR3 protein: CASSEWGTPYEQYF
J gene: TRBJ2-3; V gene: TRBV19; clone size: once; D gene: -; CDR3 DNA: TGTGCCAGTAGTATTGCAGGTTCAGATACGCAGTATTTT; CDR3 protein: CASSIAGSDTQYF
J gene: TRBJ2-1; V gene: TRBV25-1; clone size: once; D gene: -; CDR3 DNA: TGTGCCAGCAGTCGGGGGAGCTCCTACAATGAGCAGTTCTTC; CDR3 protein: CASSRGSSYNEQFF
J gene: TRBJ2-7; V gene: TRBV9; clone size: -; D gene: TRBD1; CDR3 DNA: TGTGCCAGCAGCGTTTCTGGACAGGGATTATCCGAGCAGTACTTC; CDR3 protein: CASSVSGQGLSEQYF
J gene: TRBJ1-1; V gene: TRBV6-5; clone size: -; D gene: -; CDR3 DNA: TGTGCCAGCAGTTACGGGAGGGGGAACACTGAAGCTTTCTTT; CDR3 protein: CASSYGRGNTEAFF
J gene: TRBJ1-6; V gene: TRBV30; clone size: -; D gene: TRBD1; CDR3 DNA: TGTGCCTGGAGTACGGGACAGGGGGCGAACTCACCCCTCCACTTT; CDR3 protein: CAWSTGQGANSPLHF
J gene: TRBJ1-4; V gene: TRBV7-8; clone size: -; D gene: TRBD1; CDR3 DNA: TGTGCCAGCAGCTTCGACAGGGATGGCGAAAAACTGTTTTTT; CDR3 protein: CASSFDRDGEKLFF
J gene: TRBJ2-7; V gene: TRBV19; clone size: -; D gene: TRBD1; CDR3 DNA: TGTGCCAGTAGTGCCGGGACAGGGAACTACGAGCAGTACTTC; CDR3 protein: CASSAGTGNYEQYF
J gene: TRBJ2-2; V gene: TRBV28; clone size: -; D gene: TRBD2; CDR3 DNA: TGTGCCAGCAGCCCCGGGACTAGCGGGGCCCGAGGCGGGGAGCTGTTTTTT; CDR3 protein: CASSPGTSGARGGELFF
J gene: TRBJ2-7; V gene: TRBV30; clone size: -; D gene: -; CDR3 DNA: TGTGCCTGGGCTCACGGCGAGCAGTACTTC; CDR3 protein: CAWAHGEQYF
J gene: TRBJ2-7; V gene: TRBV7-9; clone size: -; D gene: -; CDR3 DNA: TGTGCCAGCAGCCTCCCCTCAGGGTACCACTACGAGCAGTACTTC; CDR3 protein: CASSLPSGYHYEQYF
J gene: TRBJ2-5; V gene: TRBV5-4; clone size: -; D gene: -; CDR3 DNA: TGTGCCAGCAGCTTGCCTAGACAAGAGACCCAGTACTTC; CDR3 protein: CASSLPRQETQYF
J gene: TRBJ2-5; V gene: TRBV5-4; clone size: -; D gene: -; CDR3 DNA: TGTGCCAGCAGCCCGGAGACTAGTCCCCAAGAGACCCAGTACTTC; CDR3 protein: CASSPETSPQETQYF
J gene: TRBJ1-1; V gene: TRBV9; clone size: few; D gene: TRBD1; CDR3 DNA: TGTGCCAGCAGGGATCAGGGGGGCACTGAAGCTTTCTTT; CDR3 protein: CASRDQGGTEAFF